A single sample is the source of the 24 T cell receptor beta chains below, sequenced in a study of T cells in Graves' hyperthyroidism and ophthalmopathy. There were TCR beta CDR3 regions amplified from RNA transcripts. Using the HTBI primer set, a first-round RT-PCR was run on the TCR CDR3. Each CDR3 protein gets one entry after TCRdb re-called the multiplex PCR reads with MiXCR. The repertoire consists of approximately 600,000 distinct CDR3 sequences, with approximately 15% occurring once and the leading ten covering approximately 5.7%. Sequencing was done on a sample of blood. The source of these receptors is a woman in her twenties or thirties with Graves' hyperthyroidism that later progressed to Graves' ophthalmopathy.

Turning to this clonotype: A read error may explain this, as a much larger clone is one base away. CDR3 loop: CASSRQERYTGAFF. CDR3 sequence (DNA): TGTGCCAGTAGTCGACAGGAGCGGTACACTGGAGCTTTCTTT. The chain joins TRBV19 to TRBJ1-1; D possibly corresponds to TRBD1 (6 bases). The CDR3 is 14 amino acids. In germline, CDR1 is LNHDA, CDR2 SQIVND (reference sequence).

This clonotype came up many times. The CDR3 DNA reads TGTGCCAGCACCCGGGGACAGGCTTCCTACGAGCAGTACTTC. It codes for CASTRGQASYEQYF. The chain links TRBV28 to TRBJ2-7; 8 bases map to TRBD1. The germline CDR1 and CDR2 sequences are MDHEN and SYDVKM. The CDR3 runs 14 residues. Losses at the gene ends were 7 bases for V and 1 base for J; bases not matched to a gene: 6.

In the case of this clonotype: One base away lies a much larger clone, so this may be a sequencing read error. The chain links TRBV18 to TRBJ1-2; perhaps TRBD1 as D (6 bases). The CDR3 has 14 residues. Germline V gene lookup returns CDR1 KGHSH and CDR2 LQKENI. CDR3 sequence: CAGSPQQGEGGYTF. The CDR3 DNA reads TGTGCCGGCTCACCACAACAGGGCGAAGGCGGCTACACCTTC.

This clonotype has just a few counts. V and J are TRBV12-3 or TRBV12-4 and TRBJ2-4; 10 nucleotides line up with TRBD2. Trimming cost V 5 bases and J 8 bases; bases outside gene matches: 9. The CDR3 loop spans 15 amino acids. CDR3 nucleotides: TGTGCCAGCAGTGAGTCAGTTAGCGGGAGGTACATTCAGTACTTC. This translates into CASSESVSGRYIQYF.

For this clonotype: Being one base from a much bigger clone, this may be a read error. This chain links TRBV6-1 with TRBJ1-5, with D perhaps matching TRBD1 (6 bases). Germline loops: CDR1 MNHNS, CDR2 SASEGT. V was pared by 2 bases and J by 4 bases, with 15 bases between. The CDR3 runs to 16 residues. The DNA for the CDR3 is TGTGCCAGCAGTGAAAGAGGGGGGACAAGAAATCAGCCCCAGCATTTT. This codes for CASSERGGTRNQPQHF.

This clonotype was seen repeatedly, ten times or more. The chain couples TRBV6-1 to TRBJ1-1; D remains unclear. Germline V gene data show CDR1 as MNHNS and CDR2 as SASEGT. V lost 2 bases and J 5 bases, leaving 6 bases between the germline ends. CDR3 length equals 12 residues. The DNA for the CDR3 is TGTGCCAGCAGTGAAAGAGGGACTGAAGCTTTCTTT. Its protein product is CASSERGTEAFF.

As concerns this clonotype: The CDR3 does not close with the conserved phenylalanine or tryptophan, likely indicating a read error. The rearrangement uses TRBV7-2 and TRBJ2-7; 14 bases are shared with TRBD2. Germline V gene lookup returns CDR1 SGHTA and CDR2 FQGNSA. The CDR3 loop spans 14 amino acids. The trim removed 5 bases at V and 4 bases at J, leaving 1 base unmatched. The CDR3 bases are TGTGCCAGCAGCCGGACTAGCGGGAGGTACGAGCAGTACCTC. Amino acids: CASSRTSGRYEQYL.

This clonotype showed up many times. CDR3 bases: TGCAGCGTTTCTGCCCAAGCGAACACTGAAGCTTTCTTT. This encodes CSVSAQANTEAFF. The chain recombines TRBV29-1 with TRBJ1-1; the D is unclear. The V end was cut by 5 bases, the J end by 1 base, with 11 bases between. Germline V gives CDR1 SQVTM, CDR2 ANQGSEA. CDR3 length equals 13 residues.

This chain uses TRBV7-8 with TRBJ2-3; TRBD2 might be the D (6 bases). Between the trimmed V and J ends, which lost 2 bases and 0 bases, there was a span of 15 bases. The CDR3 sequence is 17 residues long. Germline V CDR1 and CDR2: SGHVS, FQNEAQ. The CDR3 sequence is CASSLPTRDTSTDTQYF. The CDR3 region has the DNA TGTGCCAGCAGCTTACCAACGCGGGATACTAGCACAGATACGCAGTATTTT.

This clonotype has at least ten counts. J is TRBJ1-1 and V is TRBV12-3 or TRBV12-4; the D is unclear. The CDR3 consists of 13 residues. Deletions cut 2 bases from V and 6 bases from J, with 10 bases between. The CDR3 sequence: CASSLSAVAEAFF. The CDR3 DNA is TGTGCCAGCAGTTTATCGGCTGTCGCTGAAGCTTTCTTT.

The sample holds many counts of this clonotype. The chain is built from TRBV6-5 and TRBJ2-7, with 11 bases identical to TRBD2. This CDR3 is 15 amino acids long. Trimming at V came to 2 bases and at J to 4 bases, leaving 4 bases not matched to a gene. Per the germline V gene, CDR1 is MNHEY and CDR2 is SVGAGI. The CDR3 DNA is TGTGCCAGCAGTTACGATGGGACTAGCGGTTACGAGCAGTACTTC. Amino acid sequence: CASSYDGTSGYEQYF.

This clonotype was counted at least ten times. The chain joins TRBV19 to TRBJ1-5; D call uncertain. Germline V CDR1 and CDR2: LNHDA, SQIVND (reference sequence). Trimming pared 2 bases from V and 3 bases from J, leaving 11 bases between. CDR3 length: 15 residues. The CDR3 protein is CASSITEEYNQPQHF. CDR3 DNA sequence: TGTGCCAGTAGTATAACGGAAGAGTACAATCAGCCCCAGCATTTT. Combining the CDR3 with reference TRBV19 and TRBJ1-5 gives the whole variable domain DGGITQSPKYLFRKEGQNVTLSCEQNLNHDAMYWYRQDPGQGLRLIYYSQIVNDFQKGDIAEGYSVSREKKESFPLTVTSAQKNPTAFYLCASSITEEYNQPQHFGDGTRLSIL.

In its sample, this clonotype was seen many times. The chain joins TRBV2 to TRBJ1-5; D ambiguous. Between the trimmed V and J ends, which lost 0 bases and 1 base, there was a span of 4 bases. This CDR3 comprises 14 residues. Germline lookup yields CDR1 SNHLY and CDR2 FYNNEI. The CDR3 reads CASSEANSNQPQHF. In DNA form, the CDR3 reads TGTGCCAGCAGTGAAGCCAACAGCAATCAGCCCCAGCATTTT.

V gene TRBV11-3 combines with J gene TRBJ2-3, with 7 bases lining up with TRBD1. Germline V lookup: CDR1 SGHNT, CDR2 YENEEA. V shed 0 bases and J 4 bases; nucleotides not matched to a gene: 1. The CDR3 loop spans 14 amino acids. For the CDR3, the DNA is TGTGCCAGCAGCTTAGACCAGGGGGCAGATACGCAGTATTTT. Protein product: CASSLDQGADTQYF. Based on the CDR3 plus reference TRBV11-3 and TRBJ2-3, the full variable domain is EAGVVQSPRYKIIEKKQPVAFWCNPISGHNTLYWYLQNLGQGPELLIRYENEEAVDDSQLPKDRFSAERLKGVDSTLKIQPAELGDSAVYLCASSLDQGADTQYFGPGTRLTVL.

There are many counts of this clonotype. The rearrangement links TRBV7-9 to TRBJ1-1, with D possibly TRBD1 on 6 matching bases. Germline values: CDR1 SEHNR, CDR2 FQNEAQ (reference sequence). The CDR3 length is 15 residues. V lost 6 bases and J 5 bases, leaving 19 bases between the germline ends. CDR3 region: CASRSTGTPVTEAFF. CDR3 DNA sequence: TGTGCCAGCAGATCGACCGGGACACCAGTAACTGAAGCTTTCTTT. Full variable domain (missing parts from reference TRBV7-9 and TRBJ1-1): DTGVSQNPRHKITKRGQNVTFRCDPISEHNRLYWYRQTLGQGPEFLTYFQNEAQLEKSRLLSDRFSAERPKGSFSTLEIQRTEQGDSAMYLCASRSTGTPVTEAFFGQGTRLTVV.

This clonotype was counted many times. CDR3 loop: CASSLVESAYNEQFF. As DNA, the CDR3 is TGCGCCAGCAGCTTGGTGGAGTCGGCCTACAATGAGCAGTTCTTC. The genes are TRBV5-1 and TRBJ2-1; no reliable D call. The CDR3 length is 15 residues. CDR1 is SGHRS and CDR2 is YFSETQ in the germline V gene. V was clipped by 0 bases and J by 2 bases, with 9 bases between them.

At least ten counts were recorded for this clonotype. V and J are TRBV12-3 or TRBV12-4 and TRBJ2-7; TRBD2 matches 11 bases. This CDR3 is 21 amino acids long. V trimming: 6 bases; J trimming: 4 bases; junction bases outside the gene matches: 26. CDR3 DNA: TGTGCCAGCAGGATGGGACAGGGCGGACTAGCGGGCGTTAATGAAACGTACGAGCAGTACTTC. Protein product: CASRMGQGGLAGVNETYEQYF.

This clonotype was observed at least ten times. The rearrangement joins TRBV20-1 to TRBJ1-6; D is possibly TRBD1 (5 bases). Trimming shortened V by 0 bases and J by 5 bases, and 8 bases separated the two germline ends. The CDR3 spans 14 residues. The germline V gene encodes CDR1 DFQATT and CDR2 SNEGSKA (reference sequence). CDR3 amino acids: CSARDTGHNSPLHF. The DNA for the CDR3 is TGCAGTGCTAGAGATACAGGACATAATTCACCCCTCCACTTT.

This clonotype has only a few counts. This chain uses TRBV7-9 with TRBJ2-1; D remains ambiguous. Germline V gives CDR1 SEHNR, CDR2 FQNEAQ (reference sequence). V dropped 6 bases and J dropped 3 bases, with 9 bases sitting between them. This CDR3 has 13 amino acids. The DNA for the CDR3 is TGTGCCAGCAGGCGGAGCGACTACAATGAGCAGTTCTTC. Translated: CASRRSDYNEQFF.

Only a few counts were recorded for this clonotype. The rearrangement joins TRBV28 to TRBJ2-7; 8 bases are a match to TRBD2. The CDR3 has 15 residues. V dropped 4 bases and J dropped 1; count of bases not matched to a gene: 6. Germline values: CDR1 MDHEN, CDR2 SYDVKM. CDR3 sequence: CASSSTSGLSYEQYF. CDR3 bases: TGTGCCAGCAGTTCTACTAGCGGTCTTTCCTACGAGCAGTACTTC.

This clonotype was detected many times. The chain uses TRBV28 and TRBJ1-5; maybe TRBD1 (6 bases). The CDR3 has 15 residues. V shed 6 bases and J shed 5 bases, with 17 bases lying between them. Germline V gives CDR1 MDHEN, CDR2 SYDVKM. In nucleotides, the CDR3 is TGTGCCAGCAGCTTACAGGGTTGGTTGGATCAGCCCCAGCATTTT. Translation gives CASSLQGWLDQPQHF.

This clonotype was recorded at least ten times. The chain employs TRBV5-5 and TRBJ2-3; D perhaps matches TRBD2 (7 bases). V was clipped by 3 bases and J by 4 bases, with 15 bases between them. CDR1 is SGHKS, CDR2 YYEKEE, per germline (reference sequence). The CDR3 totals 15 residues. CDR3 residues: CASSSPVGGPDTQYF. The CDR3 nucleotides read TGTGCCAGCAGCTCCCCGGTGGGGGGGCCAGATACGCAGTATTTT.

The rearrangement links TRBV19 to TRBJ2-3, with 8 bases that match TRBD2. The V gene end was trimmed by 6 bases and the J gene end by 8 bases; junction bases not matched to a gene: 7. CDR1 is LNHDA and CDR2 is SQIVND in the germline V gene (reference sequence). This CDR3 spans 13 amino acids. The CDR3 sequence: CASSPGLESTQYF. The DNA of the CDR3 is TGTGCCAGTAGCCCGGGACTAGAAAGTACGCAGTATTTT. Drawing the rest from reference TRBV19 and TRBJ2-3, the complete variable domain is DGGITQSPKYLFRKEGQNVTLSCEQNLNHDAMYWYRQDPGQGLRLIYYSQIVNDFQKGDIAEGYSVSREKKESFPLTVTSAQKNPTAFYLCASSPGLESTQYFGPGTRLTVL.

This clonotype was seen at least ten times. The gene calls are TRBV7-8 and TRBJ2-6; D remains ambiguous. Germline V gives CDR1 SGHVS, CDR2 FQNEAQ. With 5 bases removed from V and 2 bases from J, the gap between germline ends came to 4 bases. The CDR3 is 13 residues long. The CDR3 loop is CASSRAGANVLTF. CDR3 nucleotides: TGTGCCAGCAGCAGGGCTGGGGCCAACGTCCTGACTTTC.